This T cell receptor beta chain was recorded in a study of T cell responses to AZD1222 COVID-19 vaccine. The table came from immunoSEQ multiplex PCR; TCRdb's copy has only in-frame clones and leaves some out. The data show some 150,000 clones, with roughly 89% seen just once and about 4.6% held by the top ten. The CDR3 consists of 17 residues. V was clipped by 5 bases and J by 6 bases, with 20 bases between them. The germline CDR1 and CDR2 sequences are SGHVS and FQNEAQ. Findings and limits, study-wide: Targeting of unmutated variant regions was reportedly seen in nearly half of spike-specific TCRs. Donor demographics were predominantly white British with a female majority; clonal diversity may be underestimated.

A remark on this clone: Its antigen is not identified.

The chain links TRBV7-8 to TRBJ1-6; D gene unclear. This clonotype originated in an adult in good health. Here the sequenced sample was peripheral blood, taken on day 0 of AZD1222 vaccination. The CDR3 DNA sequence: TGTGCCAGCAGCCAGAGGGCCGGCTTTCCTTCTAATTCACCCCTCCACTTT. Translating it yields CASSQRAGFPSNSPLHF.